This passage covers 4 T cell receptor beta chains from one sample sequenced in a study of T cell responses to AZD1222 COVID-19 vaccine. This table comes from immunoSEQ multiplex PCR, and its TCRdb copy is limited to in-frame clones, with some not included. Of under 40,000 clones listed, around 78% were seen once; the top ten hold around 4.5%. The sequences come from peripheral blood, collected 28 days after the second AZD1222 dose. These receptors were collected from an adult who received the AZD1222 COVID-19 vaccine.

The V and J genes are TRBV18 and TRBJ2-5, with a possible D match to TRBD2 (6 bases). With 2 bases removed from V and 5 bases from J, the gap between germline ends came to 12 bases. CDR3 length equals 14 residues. CDR1 is KGHSH and CDR2 is LQKENI in the germline V gene. In DNA form, the CDR3 reads TGTGCCAGCTCACCAGGAGGGATTCGCGAGACCCAGTACTTC. It encodes CASSPGGIRETQYF.

This sequence joins TRBV11-2 and TRBJ1-1; D gene ambiguous. Trimming left V 7 bases short and J 1 base short, with 19 bases between. Germline V gives CDR1 SGHAT, CDR2 FQNNGV. There are 16 residues in the CDR3. The CDR3 is CASISQLGRQNTEAFF. CDR3 DNA sequence: TGTGCCAGCATCTCCCAACTGGGTCGACAGAACACTGAAGCTTTCTTT. Drawing the rest from reference TRBV11-2 and TRBJ1-1, the complete variable domain is EAGVAQSPRYKIIEKRQSVAFWCNPISGHATLYWYQQILGQGPKLLIQFQNNGVVDDSQLPKDRFSAERLKGVDSTLKIQPAKLEDSAVYLCASISQLGRQNTEAFFGQGTRLTVV.

The V gene is TRBV6-2 or TRBV6-3, the J gene TRBJ1-2; a weak D match, TRBD1 (6 bases). V shed 5 bases and J shed 4 bases, with 14 bases lying between them. The CDR3 runs to 14 residues. Germline-derived CDR1 and CDR2 are MNHEY and SVGEGT. The CDR3, as DNA: TGTGCCAGCAGTGATCGACAGGATTCCTATGGCTACACCTTC. As protein: CASSDRQDSYGYTF.

J is TRBJ2-3 and V is TRBV5-1; D is unresolved. This CDR3 contains 16 residues. V was shortened by 0 bases and J by 0 bases, with 11 bases between the two germline ends. Germline V gene data show CDR1 as SGHRS and CDR2 as YFSETQ. The CDR3 DNA follows: TGCGCCAGCAGCTTGGCGGCAGAAACTAGCACAGATACGCAGTATTTT. Translating gives CASSLAAETSTDTQYF.